This T cell receptor beta chain is from a study of glioma-infiltrating T cells (dated by TCRdb to 2016 to 2017). As for the study more broadly: Low-grade gliomas were WHO grade II oligodendrogliomas or astrocytomas, and glioblastomas were WHO grade IV tumors sampled at initial rather than recurrent diagnosis. To gauge divergence between tissue and blood T-cell populations, every tissue-infiltrating repertoire was compared against the peripheral blood repertoire from the same patient. The paired cohort was made up of three low-grade glioma patients, eight primary glioblastoma patients and three non-glioma patients who contributed non-neoplastic brain tissue. The study sequenced TCR alpha- and beta-chain repertoires from glioma tissue, from non-neoplastic brain tissue and from matched peripheral blood mononuclear cells. Before surgery, glioma patients were given dexamethasone for six or fewer days. Blood libraries targeted about 4- to 10-fold sequencing coverage of 750,000 to 1,000,000 peripheral T cells.

The research as a whole found: Group comparisons were based on small numbers of patients: three non-neoplastic, three low-grade glioma and several glioblastoma patients. In non-neoplastic patients, VJ-independent divergence between tissue and blood fell below expectation, whereas in all gliomas, and especially in low-grade gliomas, the divergence rose above expectation. Very few CDR3 sequences were shared between tissue and blood, attributed to high CDR3 diversity and limited sampling. A signature set of shared blood CDR3 motifs marked patients with low tissue-blood divergence and was depleted in highly divergent patients.

TCR alpha and beta CDR3 regions were amplified with the iRepertoire nested amplicon-rescue multiplex PCR (arm-PCR) platform from RNA. The input for one-step reverse transcription and amplification was roughly 85-400 ng of tissue mRNA or PBMC total RNA. After bead purification, a secondary multiplex PCR added Illumina adapters, and libraries were gel-purified between 200 and 400 bp. Internal 6-nucleotide barcodes were carried by the libraries and were used for demultiplexing. The libraries were sequenced on an Illumina MiSeq using 2x220 or 2x250 nucleotide paired-end reads. In the paper's pipeline: Paired reads were merged with FLASH 1.2.11 and aligned to the GRCh37 human genome with BWA-MEM before extracting TRA and TRB reads. An IMGT-derived reference of cassette sequences and CDR3 motifs, with pseudogenes included, was used for V and J assignment. Reads were translated in three frames, and productive CDR3s were defined by a C…FGXG motif without stop codons. A clonotype was defined as a unique combination of a V-J cassette pair and a CDR3 amino acid sequence. Reads were filtered by Hamming distance, with the threshold set by the sequence error rate of each sample in mapped regions. TCRdb itself trimmed the public reads at Q25 with fastp, ran MiXCR and retained productive beta chains. Each CDR3 protein gets just one entry, which takes the most common genes and DNA from the rows behind it. None of the V and J calls come from the authors' own analysis; TCRdb made them. Across this sample there are fewer than 500,000 distinct CDR3 sequences, with 41% seen only once. In total, the top ten clones hold around 12% of the sample.

The CDR3 sequence holds 13 residues, the cysteine and phenylalanine included. This entry keeps only the CDR3 DNA: 39 bases, framed from base 1. CDR1 and CDR2, per the germline V gene, are SGHTA and FQGNSA. Concerning this clonotype: Its binding antigen is unknown. The junction departs from germline at one end; a sequencing error may be responsible.

Immediately after resection, surgical brain or tumor specimens were cryofrozen in liquid nitrogen, with peripheral blood cells collected concurrently. Sequencing was performed on glioma tissue, nonneoplastic brain tissue, or PBMCs (not recorded which). The TCR was taken from a human donor with low-grade glioma or glioblastoma, undergoing nonglioma brain surgery, or in good health (not recorded which). The rearrangement combines TRBV7-2 with TRBJ1-1; TRBD1 might be the D gene, on 6 matching bases. The nucleotides are TGTGCCAGCCATCCGAAGGGGGACACTGAAGTTTTCTTT. Protein translation: CASHPKGDTEVFF.